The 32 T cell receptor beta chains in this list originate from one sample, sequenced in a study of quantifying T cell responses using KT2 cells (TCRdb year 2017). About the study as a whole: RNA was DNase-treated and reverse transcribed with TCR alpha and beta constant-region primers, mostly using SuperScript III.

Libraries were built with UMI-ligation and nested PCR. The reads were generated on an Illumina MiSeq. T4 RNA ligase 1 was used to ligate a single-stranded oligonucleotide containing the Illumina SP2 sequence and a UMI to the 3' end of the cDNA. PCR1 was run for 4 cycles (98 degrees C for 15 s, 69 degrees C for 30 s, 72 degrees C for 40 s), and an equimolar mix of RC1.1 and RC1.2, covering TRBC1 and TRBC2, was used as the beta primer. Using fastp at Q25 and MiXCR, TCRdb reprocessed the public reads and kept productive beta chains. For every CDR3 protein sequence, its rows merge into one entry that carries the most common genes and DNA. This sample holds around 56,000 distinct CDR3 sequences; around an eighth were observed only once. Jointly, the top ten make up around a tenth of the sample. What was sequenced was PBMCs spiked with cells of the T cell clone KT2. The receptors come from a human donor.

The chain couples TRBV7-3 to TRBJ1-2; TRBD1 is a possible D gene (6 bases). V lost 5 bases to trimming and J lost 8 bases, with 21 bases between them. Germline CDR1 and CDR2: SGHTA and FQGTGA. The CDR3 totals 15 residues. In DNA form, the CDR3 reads TGTGCCAGCAGCCCGAGCGGGGGGCCTGATGGGGGCTACACCTTC. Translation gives CASSPSGGPDGGYTF.

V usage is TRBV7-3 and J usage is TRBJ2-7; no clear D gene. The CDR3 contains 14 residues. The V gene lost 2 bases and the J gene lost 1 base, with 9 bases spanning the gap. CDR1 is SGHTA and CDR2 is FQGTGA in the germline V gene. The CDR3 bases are TGTGCCAGCAGCTTACACCCGGGTTCCTACGAGCAGTACTTC. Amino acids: CASSLHPGSYEQYF. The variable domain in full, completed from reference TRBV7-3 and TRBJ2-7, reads GAGVSQTPSNKVTEKGKYVELRCDPISGHTALYWYRQSLGQGPEFLIYFQGTGAADDSGLPNDRFFAVRPEGSVSTLKIQRTERGDSAVYLCASSLHPGSYEQYFGPGTRLTVT.

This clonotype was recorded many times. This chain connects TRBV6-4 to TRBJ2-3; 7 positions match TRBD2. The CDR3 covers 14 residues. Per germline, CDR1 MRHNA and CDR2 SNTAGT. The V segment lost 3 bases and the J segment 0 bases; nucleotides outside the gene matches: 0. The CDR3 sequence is CASSEGLSTDTQYF. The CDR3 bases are TGTGCCAGCAGTGAGGGACTAAGCACAGATACGCAGTATTTT.

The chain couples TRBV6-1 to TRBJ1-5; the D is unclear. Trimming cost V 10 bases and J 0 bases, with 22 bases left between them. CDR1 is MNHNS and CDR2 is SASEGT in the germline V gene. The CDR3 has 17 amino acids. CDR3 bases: TGTGCCACACATCCATCCGCAGACCCTTATAGCAATCAGCCCCAGCATTTT. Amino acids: CATHPSADPYSNQPQHF.

The CDR3, as DNA: TGTGCCAGCAGTCCGCCGAGCGGGGGTAGCACAGATACGCAGTATTTT. Translated: CASSPPSGGSTDTQYF. J is TRBJ2-3 and V is TRBV12-3 or TRBV12-4, with TRBD2 identical over 8 bases. CDR3 size: 16 residues. Unmatched junction bases numbered 7, after V lost 5 bases and J lost 0 bases.

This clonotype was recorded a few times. The CDR3 nucleotides are TGTGCCAGCAGCTTGACGGGGGCGCAGAACACCGGGGAGCTGTTTTTT. Translated: CASSLTGAQNTGELFF. V and J are TRBV11-2 and TRBJ2-2; either TRBD1 or TRBD2 may supply D (6 bases each). This CDR3 is built from 16 residues. The germline V gene encodes CDR1 SGHAT and CDR2 FQNNGV. Trimming stripped 3 bases from V and 1 base from J, with 12 bases between.

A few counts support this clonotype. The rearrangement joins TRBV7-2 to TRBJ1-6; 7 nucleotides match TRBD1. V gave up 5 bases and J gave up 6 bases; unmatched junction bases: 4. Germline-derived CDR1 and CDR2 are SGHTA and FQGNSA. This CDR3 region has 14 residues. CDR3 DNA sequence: TGTGCCAGCAGCCTAGGGACAGTTAATTCACCCCTCCACTTT. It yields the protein CASSLGTVNSPLHF.

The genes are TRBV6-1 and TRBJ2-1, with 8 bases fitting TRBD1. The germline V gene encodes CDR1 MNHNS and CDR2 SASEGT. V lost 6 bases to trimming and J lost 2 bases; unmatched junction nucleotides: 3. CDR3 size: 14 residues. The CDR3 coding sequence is TGTGCCAGCAGACCGACAGGGGCCTACAATGAGCAGTTCTTC. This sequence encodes CASRPTGAYNEQFF.

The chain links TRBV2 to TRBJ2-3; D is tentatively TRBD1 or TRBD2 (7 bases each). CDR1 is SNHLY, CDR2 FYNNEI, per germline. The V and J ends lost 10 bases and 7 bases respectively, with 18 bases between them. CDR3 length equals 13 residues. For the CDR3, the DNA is TGTGCCACCGCAGGGGGGGGGCAGAATACGCAGTATTTT. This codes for CATAGGGQNTQYF.

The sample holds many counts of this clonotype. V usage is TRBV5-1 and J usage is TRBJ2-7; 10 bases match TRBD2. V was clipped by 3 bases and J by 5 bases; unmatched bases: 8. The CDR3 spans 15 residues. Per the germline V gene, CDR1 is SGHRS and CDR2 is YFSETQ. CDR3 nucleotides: TGCGCCAGCAGCTGGGGGGCTAGCGGGAGCGACGAGCAGTACTTC. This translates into CASSWGASGSDEQYF.

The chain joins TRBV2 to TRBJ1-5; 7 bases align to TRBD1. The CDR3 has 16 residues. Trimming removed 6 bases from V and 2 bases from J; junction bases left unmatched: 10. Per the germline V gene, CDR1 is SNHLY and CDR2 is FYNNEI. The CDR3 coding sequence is TGTGCCAGCAGCCCAGGGGGTCTTGCGGGCAATCAGCCCCAGCATTTT. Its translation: CASSPGGLAGNQPQHF.

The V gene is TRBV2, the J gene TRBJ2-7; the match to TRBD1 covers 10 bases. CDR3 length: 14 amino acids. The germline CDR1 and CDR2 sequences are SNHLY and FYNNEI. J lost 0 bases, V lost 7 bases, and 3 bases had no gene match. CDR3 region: CASIRTGGSYEQYF. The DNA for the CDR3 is TGTGCCAGCATCCGGACAGGGGGCTCCTACGAGCAGTACTTC.

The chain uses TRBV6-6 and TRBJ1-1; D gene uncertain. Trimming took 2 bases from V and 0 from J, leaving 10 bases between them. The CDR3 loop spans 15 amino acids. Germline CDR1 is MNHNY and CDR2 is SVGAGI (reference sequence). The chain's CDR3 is CASSYEVGLNTEAFF. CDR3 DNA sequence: TGTGCCAGCAGTTACGAGGTGGGATTGAACACTGAAGCTTTCTTT.

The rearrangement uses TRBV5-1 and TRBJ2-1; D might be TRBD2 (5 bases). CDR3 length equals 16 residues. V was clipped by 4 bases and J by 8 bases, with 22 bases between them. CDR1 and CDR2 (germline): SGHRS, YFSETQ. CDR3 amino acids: CASSLTRGLDGYEQFF. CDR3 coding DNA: TGCGCCAGCAGCCTCACCCGCGGGCTGGATGGCTATGAGCAGTTCTTC. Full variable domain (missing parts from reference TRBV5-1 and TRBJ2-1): KAGVTQTPRYLIKTRGQQVTLSCSPISGHRSVSWYQQTPGQGLQFLFEYFSETQRNKGNFPGRFSGRQFSNSRSEMNVSTLELGDSALYLCASSLTRGLDGYEQFFGPGTRLTVL.

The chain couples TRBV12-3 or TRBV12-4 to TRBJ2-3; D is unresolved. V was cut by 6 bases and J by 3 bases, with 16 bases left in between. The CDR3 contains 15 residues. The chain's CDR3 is CASSLGQAQTDTQYF. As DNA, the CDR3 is TGTGCCAGCAGCCTTGGGCAAGCGCAGACAGATACGCAGTATTTT.

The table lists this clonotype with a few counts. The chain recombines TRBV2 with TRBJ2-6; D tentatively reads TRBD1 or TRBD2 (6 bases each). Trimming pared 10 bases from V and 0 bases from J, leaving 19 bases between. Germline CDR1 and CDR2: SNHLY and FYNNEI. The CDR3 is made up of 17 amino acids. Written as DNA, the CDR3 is TGTGCCACCGAACGGGGGCTAGGGAACTCTGGGGCCAACGTCCTGACTTTC. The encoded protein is CATERGLGNSGANVLTF.

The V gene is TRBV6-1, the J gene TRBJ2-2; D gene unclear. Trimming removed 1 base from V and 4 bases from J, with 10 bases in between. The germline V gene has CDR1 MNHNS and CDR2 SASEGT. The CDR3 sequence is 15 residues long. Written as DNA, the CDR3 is TGTGCCAGCAGTGAAGAAGGCAGACCCACCGGGGAGCTGTTTTTT. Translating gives CASSEEGRPTGELFF.

The CDR3 region has the DNA TGTGCCAGCAGTTACGGGGAGGCGGGGGGCGGGACTGAAGCTTTCTTT. Residues: CASSYGEAGGGTEAFF. The chain has TRBV6-5 and TRBJ1-1, with D perhaps matching TRBD1 (6 bases). The germline V gene encodes CDR1 MNHEY and CDR2 SVGAGI. Trimming took 2 bases from V and 5 from J, leaving 18 bases between them. This CDR3 spans 16 amino acids.

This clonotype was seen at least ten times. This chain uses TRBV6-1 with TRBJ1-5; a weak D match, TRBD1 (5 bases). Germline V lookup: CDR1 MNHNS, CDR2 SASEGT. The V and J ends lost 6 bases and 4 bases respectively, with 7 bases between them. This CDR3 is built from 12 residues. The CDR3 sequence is CASSRANQPQHF. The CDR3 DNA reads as TGTGCCAGCAGCAGGGCAAATCAGCCCCAGCATTTT.

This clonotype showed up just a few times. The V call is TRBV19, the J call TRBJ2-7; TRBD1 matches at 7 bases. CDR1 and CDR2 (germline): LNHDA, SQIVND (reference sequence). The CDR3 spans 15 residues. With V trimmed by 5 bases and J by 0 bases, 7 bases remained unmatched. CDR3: CASSFRTGASYEQYF. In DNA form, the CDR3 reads TGTGCCAGTAGTTTTCGGACAGGCGCCTCCTACGAGCAGTACTTC.

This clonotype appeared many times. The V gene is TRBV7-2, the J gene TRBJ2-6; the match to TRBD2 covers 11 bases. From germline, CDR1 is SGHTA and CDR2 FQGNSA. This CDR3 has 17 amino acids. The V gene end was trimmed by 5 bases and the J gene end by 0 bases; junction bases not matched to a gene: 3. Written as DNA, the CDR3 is TGTGCCAGCAGCCCAACTAGCGGGGGCTCTGGGGCCAACGTCCTGACTTTC. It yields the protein CASSPTSGGSGANVLTF.

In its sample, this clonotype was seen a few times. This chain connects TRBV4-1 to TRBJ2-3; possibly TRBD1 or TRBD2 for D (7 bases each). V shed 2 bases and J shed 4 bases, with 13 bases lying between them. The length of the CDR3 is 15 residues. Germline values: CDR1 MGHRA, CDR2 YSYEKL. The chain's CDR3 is CASSQRRGTADTQYF. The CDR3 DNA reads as TGCGCCAGCAGCCAAAGGCGGGGGACAGCAGATACGCAGTATTTT.

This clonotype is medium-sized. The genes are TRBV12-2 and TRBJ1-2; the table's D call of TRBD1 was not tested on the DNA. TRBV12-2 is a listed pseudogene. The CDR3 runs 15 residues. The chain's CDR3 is CASRLGQGTSYGYTF. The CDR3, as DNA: TGTGCAAGTCGCTTAGGACAGGGGACCTCTTATGGCTACACCTTC.

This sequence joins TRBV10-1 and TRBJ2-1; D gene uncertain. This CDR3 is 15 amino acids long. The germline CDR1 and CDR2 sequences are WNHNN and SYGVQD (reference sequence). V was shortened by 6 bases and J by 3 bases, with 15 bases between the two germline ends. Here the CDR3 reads CASSHVWRHYNEQFF. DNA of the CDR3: TGCGCCAGCAGCCATGTCTGGAGACACTACAATGAGCAGTTCTTC.

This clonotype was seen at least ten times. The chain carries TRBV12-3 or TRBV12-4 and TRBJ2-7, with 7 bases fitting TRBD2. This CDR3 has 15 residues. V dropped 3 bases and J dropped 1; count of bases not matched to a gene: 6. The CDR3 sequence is CASSFAGAGSYEQYF. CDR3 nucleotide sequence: TGTGCCAGCAGTTTTGCGGGAGCGGGGTCCTACGAGCAGTACTTC.

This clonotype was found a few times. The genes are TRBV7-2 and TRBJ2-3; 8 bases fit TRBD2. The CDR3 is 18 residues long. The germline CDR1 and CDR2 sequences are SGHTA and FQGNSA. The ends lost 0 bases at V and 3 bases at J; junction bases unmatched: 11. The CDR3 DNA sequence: TGTGCCAGCAGCTTAGCTCCCTTCGTCGGGACTAGTACAGATACGCAGTATTTT. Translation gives CASSLAPFVGTSTDTQYF.

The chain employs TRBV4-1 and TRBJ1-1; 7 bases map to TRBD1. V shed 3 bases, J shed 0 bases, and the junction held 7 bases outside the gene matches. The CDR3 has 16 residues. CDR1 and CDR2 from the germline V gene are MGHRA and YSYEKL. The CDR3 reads CASSQGQILMNTEAFF. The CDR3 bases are TGCGCCAGCAGCCAGGGACAGATTCTCATGAACACTGAAGCTTTCTTT.

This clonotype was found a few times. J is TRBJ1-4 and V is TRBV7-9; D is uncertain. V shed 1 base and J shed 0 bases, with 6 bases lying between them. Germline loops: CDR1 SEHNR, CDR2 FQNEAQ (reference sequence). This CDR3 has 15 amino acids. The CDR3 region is CASSLGFATNEKLFF. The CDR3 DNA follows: TGTGCCAGCAGCTTAGGATTTGCAACTAATGAAAAACTGTTTTTT. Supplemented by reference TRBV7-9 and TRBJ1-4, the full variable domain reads DTGVSQNPRHKITKRGQNVTFRCDPISEHNRLYWYRQTLGQGPEFLTYFQNEAQLEKSRLLSDRFSAERPKGSFSTLEIQRTEQGDSAMYLCASSLGFATNEKLFFGSGTQLSVL.

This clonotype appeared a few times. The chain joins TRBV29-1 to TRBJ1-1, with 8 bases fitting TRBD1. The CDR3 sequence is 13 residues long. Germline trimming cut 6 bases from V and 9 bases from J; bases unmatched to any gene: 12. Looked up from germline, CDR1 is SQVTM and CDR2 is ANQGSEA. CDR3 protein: CSVSGTGLEKAFF. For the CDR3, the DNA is TGCAGCGTATCCGGGACAGGCTTGGAGAAAGCTTTCTTT.

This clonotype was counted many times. CDR3 sequence (DNA): TGTGCCAGCAGCCTAAGGCCAGCGGGGTACAATGAGCAGTTCTTC. It specifies CASSLRPAGYNEQFF. This chain links TRBV7-9 with TRBJ2-1; TRBD2 matches at 7 bases. V shed 5 bases, J shed 4 bases, and the junction held 8 bases outside the gene matches. Germline V CDR1 and CDR2: SEHNR, FQNEAQ (reference sequence). This CDR3 has 15 residues.

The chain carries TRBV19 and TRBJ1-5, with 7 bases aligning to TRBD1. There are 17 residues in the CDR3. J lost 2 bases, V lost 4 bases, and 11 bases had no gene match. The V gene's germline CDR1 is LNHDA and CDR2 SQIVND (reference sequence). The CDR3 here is CASSTPQGVVGNQPQHF. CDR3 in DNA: TGTGCCAGTAGTACGCCCCAGGGGGTAGTGGGCAATCAGCCCCAGCATTTT.

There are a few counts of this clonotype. CDR3 residues: CASSLAGANEQFF. In DNA form, the CDR3 reads TGTGCCAGCAGCTTAGCAGGGGCCAATGAGCAGTTCTTC. This sequence joins TRBV7-3 and TRBJ2-1; maybe TRBD1 (6 bases). The CDR3 has 13 amino acids. CDR1 SGHTA and CDR2 FQGTGA come from the germline V gene. Trimming left V 2 bases short and J 6 bases short, with 8 bases between.